A single sample is the source of the 4 T cell receptor beta chains below, sequenced in a study of chemoradiotherapy in HPV16-positive cancers. Only in-frame clones appear in the TCRdb table, and some are missing; sequencing was by immunoSEQ multiplex PCR. The sample records 30,000 to 40,000 clones, 80% to 90% being singletons. The source material was blood, sampled from a patient who underwent chemoradiotherapy. These TCRs come from a human donor with HPV-associated anogenital cancer.

The CDR3 reads CASSRGTELRDTQYF. CDR3 nucleotide sequence: TGCGCCAGCAGCAGAGGGACCGAACTTAGGGATACGCAGTATTTT. J is TRBJ2-3 and V is TRBV5-1; D tentatively fits TRBD1 or TRBD2 (5 bases each). Trimming removed 4 bases from V and 6 bases from J, with 18 bases in between. This CDR3 has 15 amino acids. Germline V gives CDR1 SGHRS, CDR2 YFSETQ.

This chain joins TRBV4-3 and TRBJ1-1, with 7 bases lining up with TRBD1. From germline, CDR1 is LGHNA and CDR2 YSLEER. The CDR3 has 13 residues. V gave up 4 bases and J gave up 4 bases; unmatched junction bases: 3. Here the CDR3 reads CASSPQGTTEAFF. CDR3 nucleotides: TGCGCCAGCAGCCCACAGGGGACCACTGAAGCTTTCTTT.

The CDR3 coding sequence is TGTGCCATCAGTGAGTCTCGGACAGGATGGGAATACACCGGGGAGCTGTTTTTT. Amino acid sequence: CAISESRTGWEYTGELFF. The V call is TRBV10-3, the J call TRBJ2-2; 7 bases fit TRBD1. Trimming cost V 0 bases and J 3 bases; bases outside gene matches: 10. The CDR3 is 18 amino acids. Germline CDR1 is ENHRY and CDR2 is SYGVKD.

The rearrangement links TRBV4-3 to TRBJ2-2; TRBD2 matches 16 bases. With 2 bases clipped from V and 8 bases from J, the junction kept 14 bases outside the gene matches. In germline, CDR1 is LGHNA, CDR2 YSLEER. The CDR3 runs to 20 residues. As DNA, the CDR3 is TGCGCCAGCAGCCAATGGGTCGGGACTAGCGGGGGGGCCTCAGGAGGGGAGCTGTTTTTT. Translated, it gives CASSQWVGTSGGASGGELFF.